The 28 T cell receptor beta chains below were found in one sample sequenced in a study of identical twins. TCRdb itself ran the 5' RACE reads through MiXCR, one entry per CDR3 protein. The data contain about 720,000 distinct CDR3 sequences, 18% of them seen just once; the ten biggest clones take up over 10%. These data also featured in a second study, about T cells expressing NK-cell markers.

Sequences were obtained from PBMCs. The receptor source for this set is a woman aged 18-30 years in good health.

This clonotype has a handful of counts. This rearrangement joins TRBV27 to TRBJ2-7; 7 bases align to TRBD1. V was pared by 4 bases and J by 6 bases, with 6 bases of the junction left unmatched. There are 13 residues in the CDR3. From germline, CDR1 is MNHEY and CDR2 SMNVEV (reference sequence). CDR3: CASSYSGTAEQYF. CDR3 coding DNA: TGTGCCAGCAGTTACTCCGGGACAGCCGAGCAGTACTTC.

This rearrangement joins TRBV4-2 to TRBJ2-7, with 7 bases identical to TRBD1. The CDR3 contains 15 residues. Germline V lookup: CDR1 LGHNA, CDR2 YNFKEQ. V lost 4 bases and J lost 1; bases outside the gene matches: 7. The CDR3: CASSLRDSFSYEQYF. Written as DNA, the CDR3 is TGTGCCAGCAGCCTCCGGGACAGCTTTTCCTACGAGCAGTACTTC.

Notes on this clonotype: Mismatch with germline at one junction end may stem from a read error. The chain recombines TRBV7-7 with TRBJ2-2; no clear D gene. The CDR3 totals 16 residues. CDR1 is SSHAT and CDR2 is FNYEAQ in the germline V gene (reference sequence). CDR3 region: CASSRGRDPNTGELFF. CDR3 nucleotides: TGTGCTAGCAGCCGTGGCCGAGACCCGAACACCGGGGAGCTGTTTTTT.

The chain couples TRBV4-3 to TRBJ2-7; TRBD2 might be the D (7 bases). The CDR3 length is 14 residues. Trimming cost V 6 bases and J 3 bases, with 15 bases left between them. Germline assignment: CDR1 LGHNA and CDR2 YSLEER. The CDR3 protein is CASSQVGGLYEQYF. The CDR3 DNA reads TGCGCCAGCAGTCAGGTGGGGGGGCTCTACGAGCAGTACTTC.

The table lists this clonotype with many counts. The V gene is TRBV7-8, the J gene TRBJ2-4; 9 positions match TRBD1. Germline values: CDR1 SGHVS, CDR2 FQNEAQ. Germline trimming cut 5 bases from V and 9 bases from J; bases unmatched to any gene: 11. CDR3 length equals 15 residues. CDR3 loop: CASSPNRGPSSIQYF. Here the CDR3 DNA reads TGTGCCAGCAGCCCGAACAGGGGGCCCTCAAGCATTCAGTACTTC.

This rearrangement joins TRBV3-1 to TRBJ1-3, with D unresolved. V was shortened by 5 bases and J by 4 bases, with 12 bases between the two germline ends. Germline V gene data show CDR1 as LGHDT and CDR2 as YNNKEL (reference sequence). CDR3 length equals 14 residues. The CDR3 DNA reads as TGTGCCAGCAGCATAGGGAATTCCGGAAACACCATATATTTT. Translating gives CASSIGNSGNTIYF. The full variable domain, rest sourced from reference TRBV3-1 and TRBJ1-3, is DTAVSQTPKYLVTQMGNDKSIKCEQNLGHDTMYWYKQDSKKFLKIMFSYNNKELIINETVPNRFSPKSPDKAHLNLHINSLELGDSAVYFCASSIGNSGNTIYFGEGSWLTVV.

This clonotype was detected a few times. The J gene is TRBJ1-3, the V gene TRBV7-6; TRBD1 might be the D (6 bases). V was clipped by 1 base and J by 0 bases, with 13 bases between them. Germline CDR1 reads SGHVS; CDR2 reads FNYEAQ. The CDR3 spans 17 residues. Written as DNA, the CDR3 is TGTGCCAGCAGCTTAGATACAGGGCTCCTCTCTGGAAACACCATATATTTT. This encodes CASSLDTGLLSGNTIYF.

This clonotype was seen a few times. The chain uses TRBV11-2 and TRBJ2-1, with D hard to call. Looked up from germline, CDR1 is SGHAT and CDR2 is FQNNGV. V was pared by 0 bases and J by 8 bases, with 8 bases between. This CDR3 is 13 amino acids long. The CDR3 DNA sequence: TGTGCCAGCAGCTTAGATATTCGGGATGAGCAGTTCTTC. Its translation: CASSLDIRDEQFF.

CDR3: CASSPRTALAKNIQYF. The CDR3 nucleotides read TGTGCCAGCAGCCCAAGGACAGCGCTAGCCAAAAACATTCAGTACTTC. V gene TRBV7-8 combines with J gene TRBJ2-4; weak D call: TRBD1 (6 bases). CDR1 is SGHVS, CDR2 FQNEAQ, per germline. Trimming removed 5 bases from V and 0 bases from J, with 14 bases in between. This CDR3 has 16 residues.

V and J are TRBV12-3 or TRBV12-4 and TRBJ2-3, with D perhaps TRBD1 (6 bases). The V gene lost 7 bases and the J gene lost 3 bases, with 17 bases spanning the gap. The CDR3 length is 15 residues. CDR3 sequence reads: CASTLGGIWTDTQYF. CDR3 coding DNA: TGTGCCAGCACTCTAGGGGGAATTTGGACAGATACGCAGTATTTT.

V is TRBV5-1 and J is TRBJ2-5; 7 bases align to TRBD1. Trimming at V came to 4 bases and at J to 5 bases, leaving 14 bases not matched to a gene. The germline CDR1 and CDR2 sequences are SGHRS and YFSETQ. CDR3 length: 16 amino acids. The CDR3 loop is CASSGTGTASFETQYF. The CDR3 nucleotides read TGCGCCAGCAGCGGCACCGGGACAGCTAGCTTTGAGACCCAGTACTTC.

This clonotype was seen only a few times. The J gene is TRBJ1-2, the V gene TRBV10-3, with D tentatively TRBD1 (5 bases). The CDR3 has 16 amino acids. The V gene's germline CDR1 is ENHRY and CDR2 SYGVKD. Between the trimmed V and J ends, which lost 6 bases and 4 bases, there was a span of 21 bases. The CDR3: CAISDPKGGASYGYTF. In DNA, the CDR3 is TGTGCCATCAGCGACCCCAAGGGCGGGGCCAGCTATGGCTACACCTTC.

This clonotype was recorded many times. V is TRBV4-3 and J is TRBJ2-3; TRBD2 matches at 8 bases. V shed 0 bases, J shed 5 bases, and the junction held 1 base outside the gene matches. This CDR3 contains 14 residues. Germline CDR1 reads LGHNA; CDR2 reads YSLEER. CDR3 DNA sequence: TGCGCCAGCAGCCAAGACGGGAGGGGAGATACGCAGTATTTT. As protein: CASSQDGRGDTQYF.

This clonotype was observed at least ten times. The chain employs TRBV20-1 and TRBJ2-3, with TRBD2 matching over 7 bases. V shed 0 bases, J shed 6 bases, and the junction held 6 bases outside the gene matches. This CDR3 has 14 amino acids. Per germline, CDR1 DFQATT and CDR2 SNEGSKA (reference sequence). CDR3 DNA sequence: TGCAGTGCTAGAGATTGGGCTAGCGGCGATACGCAGTATTTT. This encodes CSARDWASGDTQYF.

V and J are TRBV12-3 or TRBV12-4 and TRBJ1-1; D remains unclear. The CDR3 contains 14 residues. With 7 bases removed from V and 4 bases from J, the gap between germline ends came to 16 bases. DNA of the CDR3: TGTGCCAGCAAACCAATCGGGATCCTCACTGAAGCTTTCTTT. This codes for CASKPIGILTEAFF.

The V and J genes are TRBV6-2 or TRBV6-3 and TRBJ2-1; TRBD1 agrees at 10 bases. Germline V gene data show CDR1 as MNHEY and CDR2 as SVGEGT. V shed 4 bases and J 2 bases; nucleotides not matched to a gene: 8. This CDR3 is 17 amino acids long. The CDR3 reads CASSSLPTGGPYNEQFF. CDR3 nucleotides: TGTGCCAGCAGTTCACTCCCGACAGGGGGCCCCTACAATGAGCAGTTCTTC.

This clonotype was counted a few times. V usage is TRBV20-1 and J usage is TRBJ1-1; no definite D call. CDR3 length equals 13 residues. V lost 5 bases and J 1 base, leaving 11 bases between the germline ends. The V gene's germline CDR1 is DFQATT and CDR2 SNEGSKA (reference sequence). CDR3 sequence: CSAFLRGNTEAFF. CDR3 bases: TGCAGTGCTTTCCTCCGGGGGAACACTGAAGCTTTCTTT.

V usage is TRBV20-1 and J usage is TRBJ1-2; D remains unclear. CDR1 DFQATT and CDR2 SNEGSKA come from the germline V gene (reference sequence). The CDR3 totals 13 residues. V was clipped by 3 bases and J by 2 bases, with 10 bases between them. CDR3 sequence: CSASLDGNYGYTF. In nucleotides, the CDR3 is TGCAGTGCTAGTCTGGACGGCAACTATGGCTACACCTTC.

The CDR3 loop is CASSPRRGGLRSVGSYNEQFF. DNA of the CDR3: TGTGCCAGCAGTCCCCGTCGGGGAGGGCTCCGATCGGTGGGCTCCTACAATGAGCAGTTCTTC. The chain couples TRBV6-2 or TRBV6-3 to TRBJ2-1; 7 positions agree with TRBD2. This CDR3 has 21 amino acids. The trim removed 5 bases at V and 0 bases at J, leaving 22 bases unmatched. CDR1 MNHEY and CDR2 SVGEGT come from the germline V gene.

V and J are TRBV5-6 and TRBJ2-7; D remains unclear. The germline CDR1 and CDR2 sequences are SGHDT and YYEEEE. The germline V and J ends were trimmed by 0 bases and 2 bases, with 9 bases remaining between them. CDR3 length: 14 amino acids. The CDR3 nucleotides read TGTGCCAGCAGCTTGGTCCAGGAACCCTACGAGCAGTACTTC. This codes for CASSLVQEPYEQYF.

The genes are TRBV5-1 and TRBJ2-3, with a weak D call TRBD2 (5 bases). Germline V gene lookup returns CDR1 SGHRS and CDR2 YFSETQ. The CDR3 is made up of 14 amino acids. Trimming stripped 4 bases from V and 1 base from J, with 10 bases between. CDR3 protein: CASSKEAGTDTQYF. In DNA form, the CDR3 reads TGCGCCAGCAGCAAGGAGGCAGGCACAGATACGCAGTATTTT.

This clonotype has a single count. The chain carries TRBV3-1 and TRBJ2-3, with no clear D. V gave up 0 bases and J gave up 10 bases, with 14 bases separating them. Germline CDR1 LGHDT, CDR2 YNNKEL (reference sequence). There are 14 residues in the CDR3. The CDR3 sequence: CASSQDVAIAAQYF. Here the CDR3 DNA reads TGTGCCAGCAGCCAAGATGTCGCCATCGCGGCGCAGTATTTT.

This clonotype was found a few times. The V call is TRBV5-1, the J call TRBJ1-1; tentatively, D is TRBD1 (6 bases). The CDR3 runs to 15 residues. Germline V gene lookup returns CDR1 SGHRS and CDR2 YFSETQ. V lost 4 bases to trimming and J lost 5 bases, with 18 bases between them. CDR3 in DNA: TGCGCCAGCAGCCCTTTAACAGGGAGGGGTACTGAAGCTTTCTTT. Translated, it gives CASSPLTGRGTEAFF.

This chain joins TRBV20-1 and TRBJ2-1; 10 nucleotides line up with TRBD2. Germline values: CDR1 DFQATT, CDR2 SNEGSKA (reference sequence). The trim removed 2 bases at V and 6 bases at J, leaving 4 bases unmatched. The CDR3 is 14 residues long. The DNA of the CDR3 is TGCAGTGCTAGACTAGCGGGGGTTCTCAATGAGCAGTTCTTC. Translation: CSARLAGVLNEQFF.

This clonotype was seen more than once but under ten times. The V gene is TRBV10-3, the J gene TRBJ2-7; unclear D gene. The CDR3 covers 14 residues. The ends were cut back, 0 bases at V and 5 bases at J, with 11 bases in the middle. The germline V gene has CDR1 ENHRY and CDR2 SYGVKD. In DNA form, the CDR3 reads TGTGCCATCAGTGAGTCGTTAGGGATCGACGAGCAGTACTTC. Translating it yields CAISESLGIDEQYF.

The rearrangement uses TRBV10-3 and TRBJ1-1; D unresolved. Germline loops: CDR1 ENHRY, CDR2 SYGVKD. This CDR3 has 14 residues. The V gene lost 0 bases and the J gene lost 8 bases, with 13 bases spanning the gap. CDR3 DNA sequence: TGTGCCATCAGTGAGTCGACTTCGGGTCACGAAGCTTTCTTT. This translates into CAISESTSGHEAFF.

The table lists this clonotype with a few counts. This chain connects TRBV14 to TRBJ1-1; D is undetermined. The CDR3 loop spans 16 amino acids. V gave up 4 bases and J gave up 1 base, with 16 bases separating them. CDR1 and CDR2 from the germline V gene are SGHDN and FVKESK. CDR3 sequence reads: CASSPNRQQSNTEAFF. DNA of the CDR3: TGTGCCAGCAGCCCAAACCGACAACAGTCGAACACTGAAGCTTTCTTT.

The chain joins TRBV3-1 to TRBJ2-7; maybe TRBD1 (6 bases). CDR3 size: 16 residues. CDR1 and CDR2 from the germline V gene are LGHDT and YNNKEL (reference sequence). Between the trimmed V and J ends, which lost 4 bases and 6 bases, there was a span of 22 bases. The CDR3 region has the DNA TGTGCCAGCAGCCTCTCTAAGTCAGGGGTAGTAGGCGAGCAGTACTTC. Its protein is CASSLSKSGVVGEQYF.